Shown below are 18 T cell receptor beta chains from a single sample sequenced in a study of OX40 agonist ivuxolimab in advanced cancers. Clones were read by immunoSEQ multiplex PCR, and TCRdb kept only the in-frame ones, dropping some. The profile shows about 65,000 clones, approximately 91% of them singletons. Here the sequenced sample was CD4+ or CD8+ T cells sorted from blood, taken in a trial of the OX40 agonist ivuxolimab. These receptors were obtained from an adult with an advanced solid tumor such as melanoma, head and neck, liver or kidney cancer.

The V call is TRBV5-6, the J call TRBJ2-1; D is unresolved. V was trimmed by 1 base and J by 8 bases, leaving 13 bases between them. The CDR3 is 14 residues long. Germline V gene sequence: CDR1 SGHDT, CDR2 YYEEEE. The CDR3 spells CASSLQNTVHEQFF. DNA for the CDR3: TGTGCCAGCAGCTTGCAAAACACGGTCCATGAGCAGTTCTTC.

J is TRBJ2-5 and V is TRBV15; D may be TRBD1 or TRBD2 (5 bases each). The CDR3 spans 14 residues. The V gene lost 0 bases and the J gene lost 7 bases, with 12 bases spanning the gap. Germline V lookup: CDR1 LNHNV, CDR2 YYDKDF (reference sequence). The chain's CDR3 is CATSRDPGAGTQYF. The CDR3 DNA is TGTGCCACCAGCAGAGATCCCGGGGCCGGGACCCAGTACTTC.

The CDR3 is CASSQDPALEGTDTQYF. Here the CDR3 DNA reads TGTGCCAGCAGCCAAGACCCCGCCCTAGAAGGCACAGATACGCAGTATTTT. The J gene is TRBJ2-3, the V gene TRBV4-2; no reliable D call. Germline CDR1 LGHNA, CDR2 YNFKEQ. Trimming shortened V by 0 bases and J by 1 base, and 14 bases separated the two germline ends. CDR3 size: 17 residues.

CDR3 sequence reads: CASSELGLVNNEQFF. As DNA, the CDR3 is TGTGCCAGCAGTGAGTTGGGACTAGTAAACAATGAGCAGTTCTTC. The chain employs TRBV6-1 and TRBJ2-1, with 8 bases matching TRBD2. Germline CDR1 and CDR2: MNHNS and SASEGT. Unmatched junction bases numbered 6, after V lost 3 bases and J lost 5 bases. This CDR3 has 15 amino acids.

The chain recombines TRBV18 with TRBJ1-2, with TRBD1 matching 7 bases. V trimming: 6 bases; J trimming: 6 bases; junction bases outside the gene matches: 13. The CDR3 runs to 15 residues. The V gene's germline CDR1 is KGHSH and CDR2 LQKENI. The CDR3 spells CASSSNTGASDGYTF. The CDR3 nucleotides are TGTGCCAGCTCTTCAAATACAGGGGCCTCCGATGGCTACACCTTC.

The rearrangement links TRBV7-2 to TRBJ1-2; D remains ambiguous. CDR1 is SGHTA and CDR2 is FQGNSA in the germline V gene. The CDR3 covers 13 residues. Trimming shortened V by 8 bases and J by 8 bases, and 18 bases separated the two germline ends. CDR3 residues: CASGFSPDVGYTF. CDR3 bases: TGTGCCAGCGGATTCTCCCCGGACGTCGGCTACACCTTC.

The chain has TRBV4-2 and TRBJ2-6; D tentatively fits TRBD1 or TRBD2 (5 bases each). The V and J ends lost 4 bases and 1 base respectively, with 5 bases between them. Germline CDR1 and CDR2: LGHNA and YNFKEQ. The CDR3 is 14 residues long. CDR3 in DNA: TGTGCCAGCAGCCGGGGGTCTGGGGCCAACGTCCTGACTTTC. Amino acids: CASSRGSGANVLTF.

V usage is TRBV18 and J usage is TRBJ1-2; possible D gene TRBD1, 6 bases. CDR1 is KGHSH and CDR2 is LQKENI in the germline V gene. V was clipped by 2 bases and J by 4 bases, with 17 bases between them. The CDR3 is made up of 16 amino acids. Here the CDR3 reads CASSPTGPGDPYGYTF. CDR3 sequence (DNA): TGTGCCAGCTCACCAACTGGGCCAGGGGACCCCTATGGCTACACCTTC.

The rearrangement links TRBV6-1 to TRBJ2-7, with no clear D. The CDR3 has 13 residues. In germline, CDR1 is MNHNS, CDR2 SASEGT. The V and J ends lost 3 bases and 4 bases respectively, with 10 bases between them. DNA of the CDR3: TGTGCCAGCAGTGACACCCGAATTTACGAGCAGTACTTC. Translated, it gives CASSDTRIYEQYF.

This sequence joins TRBV9 and TRBJ1-4, with D possibly being TRBD1 (6 bases). V was trimmed by 0 bases and J by 8 bases, leaving 14 bases between them. Germline assignment: CDR1 SGDLS and CDR2 YYNGEE. This CDR3 is 15 amino acids long. CDR3 DNA: TGTGCCAGCAGCGTAGCTCAGGGGTTGGGAGAAAAACTGTTTTTT. Its protein is CASSVAQGLGEKLFF. Looking up the rest from reference TRBV9 and TRBJ1-4 gives the full variable domain: DSGVTQTPKHLITATGQRVTLRCSPRSGDLSVYWYQQSLDQGLQFLIQYYNGEERAKGNILERFSAQQFPDLHSELNLSSLELGDSALYFCASSVAQGLGEKLFFGSGTQLSVL.

The chain combines TRBV28 with TRBJ2-2, with a tentative D call TRBD1 (6 bases). Germline V CDR1 and CDR2: MDHEN, SYDVKM. V dropped 2 bases and J dropped 8 bases, with 12 bases sitting between them. This CDR3 region has 14 residues. The CDR3 sequence: CASSLHRAPGELFF. As DNA, the CDR3 is TGTGCCAGCAGTTTACACAGGGCTCCAGGGGAGCTGTTTTTT.

V and J are TRBV7-8 and TRBJ2-7, with 11 bases aligning to TRBD1. Germline values: CDR1 SGHVS, CDR2 FQNEAQ. The V and J ends lost 4 bases and 2 bases, in that order; junction bases with no gene match: 4. This CDR3 comprises 15 residues. CDR3 loop: CASSWGQGGTYEQYF. The DNA of the CDR3 is TGTGCCAGCAGCTGGGGACAGGGGGGTACCTACGAGCAGTACTTC.

This sequence joins TRBV5-6 and TRBJ1-2; D unclear. V was shortened by 2 bases and J by 4 bases, with 12 bases between the two germline ends. Looked up from germline, CDR1 is SGHDT and CDR2 is YYEEEE. This CDR3 has 14 amino acids. The CDR3 region has the DNA TGTGCCAGCAGCTTTGGCGAGGGAACCTATGGCTACACCTTC. Residues: CASSFGEGTYGYTF.

This clone was observed a few times. The chain is built from TRBV6-1 and TRBJ2-7; 11 bases map to TRBD2. The germline V gene encodes CDR1 MNHNS and CDR2 SASEGT. This CDR3 spans 15 amino acids. The trim removed 2 bases at V and 6 bases at J, leaving 6 bases unmatched. This CDR3 is CASSETSGGRGEQYF. The DNA of the CDR3 is TGTGCCAGCAGTGAAACTAGCGGGGGTCGCGGCGAGCAGTACTTC.

The J gene is TRBJ1-3, the V gene TRBV7-2, with TRBD1 matching 9 bases. Per germline, CDR1 SGHTA and CDR2 FQGNSA. V was pared by 5 bases and J by 0 bases, with 5 bases of the junction left unmatched. The CDR3 loop spans 16 amino acids. The CDR3 DNA follows: TGTGCCAGCAGCCTGACAGGGGGGAACTCTGGAAACACCATATATTTT. It specifies CASSLTGGNSGNTIYF.

The chain links TRBV9 to TRBJ2-3; 9 nucleotides line up with TRBD2. The CDR3 is made up of 16 amino acids. Germline V CDR1 and CDR2: SGDLS, YYNGEE. The V gene end was trimmed by 4 bases and the J gene end by 4 bases; junction bases not matched to a gene: 10. CDR3 sequence: CASSLQGGGVADTQYF. The CDR3 DNA sequence: TGTGCCAGCAGCCTTCAAGGCGGGGGGGTTGCAGATACGCAGTATTTT.

The rearrangement joins TRBV11-2 to TRBJ2-1, with 7 bases matching TRBD2. The CDR3 has 15 residues. J gave up 2 bases and V 1 base, and 2 bases lay outside the gene matches. Per the germline V gene, CDR1 is SGHAT and CDR2 is FQNNGV. The CDR3 protein is CASSLAGGPYNEQFF. In DNA, the CDR3 is TGTGCCAGCAGCTTAGCGGGAGGTCCCTACAATGAGCAGTTCTTC.

The chain recombines TRBV11-2 with TRBJ2-5; D unclear. Germline loops: CDR1 SGHAT, CDR2 FQNNGV. The CDR3 runs 16 residues. V lost 1 base to trimming and J lost 10 bases, with 22 bases between them. This CDR3 is CASSLVTAATRIDQYF. CDR3 bases: TGTGCCAGCAGCTTAGTAACTGCCGCCACGAGGATCGACCAGTACTTC.